This T cell receptor (beta chain) was documented in a study of T cell clonality in common variable immunodeficiency. General study findings and limits: Common variable immunodeficiency TCR beta sequences reportedly had fewer deletions and N-nucleotide insertions. Compared with healthy controls, CVID subjects showed increased TCRbeta clonality, mostly in about a third.

This clone was counted a few times. No antigen is known for it. The CDR3 goes on 3 residues after the read ends, and that part is filled in from the germline J gene. CVID and control samples used equivalent genomic DNA input. The repertoire was sequenced with immunoSEQ multiplex PCR; TCRdb's copy has only in-frame clones and lacks some. The specimen has about 33,000 clones, none found just once. Trimming removed 0 bases from V and 4 bases from J; junction bases left unmatched: 17. CDR3 size: 21 residues. Germline V gene data show CDR1 as SGHRS and CDR2 as YFSETQ. Blood came from CVID subjects not ill and not taking immunomodulatory or immunosuppressive medication. Donors gave roughly 5 to 8.5 ml heparinized peripheral whole blood.

What was sequenced was peripheral blood mononuclear cells. The rearrangement joins TRBV5-1 to TRBJ2-1, with 12 bases aligning to TRBD2. This receptor was taken from a human donor with common variable immunodeficiency. The covered CDR3 bases are TGCGCCAGCAGCTTGGTTCGAGGGCTAGCGGGGGGGCCGGACCAGTACAATGAG. Protein: CASSLVRGLAGGPDQYNE. The whole CDR3 sequence is CASSLVRGLAGGPDQYNEQFF.